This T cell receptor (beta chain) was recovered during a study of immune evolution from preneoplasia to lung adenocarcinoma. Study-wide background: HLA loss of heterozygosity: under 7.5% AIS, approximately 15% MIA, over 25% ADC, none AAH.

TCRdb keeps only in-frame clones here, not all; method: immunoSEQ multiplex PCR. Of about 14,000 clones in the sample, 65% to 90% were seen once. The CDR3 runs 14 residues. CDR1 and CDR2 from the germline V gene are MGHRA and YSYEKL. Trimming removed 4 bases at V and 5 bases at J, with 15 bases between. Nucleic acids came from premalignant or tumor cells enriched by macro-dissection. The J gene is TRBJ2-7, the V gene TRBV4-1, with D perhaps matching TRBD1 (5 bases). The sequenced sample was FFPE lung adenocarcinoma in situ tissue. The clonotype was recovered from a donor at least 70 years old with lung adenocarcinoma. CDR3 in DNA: TGCGCCAGCAGCCTTCCAGGGATCAGCGACGAGCAGTACTTC. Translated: CASSLPGISDEQYF.